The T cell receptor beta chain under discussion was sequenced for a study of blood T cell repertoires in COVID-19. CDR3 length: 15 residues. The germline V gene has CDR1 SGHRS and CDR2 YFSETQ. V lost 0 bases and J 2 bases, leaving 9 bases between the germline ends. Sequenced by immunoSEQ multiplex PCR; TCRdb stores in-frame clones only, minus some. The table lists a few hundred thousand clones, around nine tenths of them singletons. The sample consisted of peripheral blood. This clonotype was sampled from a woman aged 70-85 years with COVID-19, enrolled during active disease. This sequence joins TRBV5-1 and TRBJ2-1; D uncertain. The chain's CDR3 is CASSLGAAPYNEQFF. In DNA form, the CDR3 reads TGCGCCAGCAGCTTGGGGGCAGCCCCCTACAATGAGCAGTTCTTC. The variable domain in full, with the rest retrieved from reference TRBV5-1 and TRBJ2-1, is KAGVTQTPRYLIKTRGQQVTLSCSPISGHRSVSWYQQTPGQGLQFLFEYFSETQRNKGNFPGRFSGRQFSNSRSEMNVSTLELGDSALYLCASSLGAAPYNEQFFGPGTRLTVL.